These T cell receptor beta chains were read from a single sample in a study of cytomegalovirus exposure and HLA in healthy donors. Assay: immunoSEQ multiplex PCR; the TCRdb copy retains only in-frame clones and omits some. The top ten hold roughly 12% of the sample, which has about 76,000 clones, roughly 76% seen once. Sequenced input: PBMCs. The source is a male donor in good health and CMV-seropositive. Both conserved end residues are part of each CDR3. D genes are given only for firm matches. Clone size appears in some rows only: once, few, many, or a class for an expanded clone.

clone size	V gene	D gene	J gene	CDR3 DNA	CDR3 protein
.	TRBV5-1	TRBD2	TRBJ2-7	TGCGCCAGCAGCTCCTTGGGCGGGGGACCCTACGAGCAGTACTTC	CASSSLGGGPYEQYF
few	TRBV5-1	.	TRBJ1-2	TGCGCCAGCAGCGAGTACGGGGAATACACCTTC	CASSEYGEYTF
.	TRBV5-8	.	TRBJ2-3	TGTGCCAGCAGCTTGGAGCCGCGCACAGATACGCAGTATTTT	CASSLEPRTDTQYF
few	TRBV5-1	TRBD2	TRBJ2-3	TGCGCCAGCACCGTGGAGGGGCGGGAGGTAGGCACAGATACGCAGTATTTT	CASTVEGREVGTDTQYF
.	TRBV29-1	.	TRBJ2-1	TGCAGCGTTGACAGGACAAATGAGCAGTTCTTC	CSVDRTNEQFF
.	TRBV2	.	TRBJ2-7	TGTGCCAGCAGTGATTTACATTCCTACGAGCAGTACTTC	CASSDLHSYEQYF
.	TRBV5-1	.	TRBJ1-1	TGCGCCAGCAGCTTGGATACAGGGCTGAACACTGAAGCTTTCTTT	CASSLDTGLNTEAFF
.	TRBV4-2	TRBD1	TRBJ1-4	TGTGCCAGCAGCCGCCTAGGACAGGGGGTAGATGCAACTAATGAAAAACTGTTTTTT	CASSRLGQGVDATNEKLFF
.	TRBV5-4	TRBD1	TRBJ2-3	TGTGCCAGCAGGGGACAGGGGGTCACAGATACGCAGTATTTT	CASRGQGVTDTQYF
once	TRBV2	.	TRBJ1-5	TGTGCCAGCAGTGCCGGTGGACGGGGGAATCAGCCCCAGCACTTT	CASSAGGRGNQPQHF
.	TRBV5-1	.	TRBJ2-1	TGCGCCAGCAGCTTGGGAGGGTCCGACTACAATGAGCAGTTCTTC	CASSLGGSDYNEQFF
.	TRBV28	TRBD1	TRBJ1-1	TGTGCCAGCAGTTTATTTTCGATTAAGGGACAGCTGAACACTGAAGCTTTCTTT	CASSLFSIKGQLNTEAFF
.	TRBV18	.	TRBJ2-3	TGTGCCAGCTCACCCCCTAGCACAGATACGCAGTATTTT	CASSPPSTDTQYF
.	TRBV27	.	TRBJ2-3	TGTGCCAGCAGTTTATCTGGAGTAGGTACGCAGTATTTT	CASSLSGVGTQYF
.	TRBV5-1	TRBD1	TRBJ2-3	TGCGCCAGCAGCTCCGGAAGGGGGCAACGGGTCACAGATACGCAGTATTTT	CASSSGRGQRVTDTQYF
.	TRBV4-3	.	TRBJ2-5	TGCGCCAGCAGCCGTGGACAGCGCGGCGGGGAGACCCAGTACTTC	CASSRGQRGGETQYF
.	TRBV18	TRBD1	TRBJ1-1	TGTGCCAGCTCACCAGGGGGGCAGGGGGCGAGGACTGAAGCTTTCTTT	CASSPGGQGARTEAFF
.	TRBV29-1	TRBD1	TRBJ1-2	TGCAGCGTTGGACCGGGACAGGGAAGGTATGGCTACACCTTC	CSVGPGQGRYGYTF
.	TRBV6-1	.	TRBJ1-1	TGTGCCAGCAGCGATACACCGACTGAAGCTTTCTTT	CASSDTPTEAFF
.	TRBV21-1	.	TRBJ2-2	TGTGCCAGCAGCCCCGGTCACGGCACCGGGGAGCTGTTTTTT	CASSPGHGTGELFF
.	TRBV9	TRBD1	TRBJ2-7	TGTGCCAGCAGCGCCCGTGGGACAGGGGGGTCCTACGAGCAGTACTTC	CASSARGTGGSYEQYF
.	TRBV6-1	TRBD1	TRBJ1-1	TGTGCCAGCAGATTAGACAGGGGCAGGACTGAAGCTTTCTTT	CASRLDRGRTEAFF
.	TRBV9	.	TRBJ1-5	TGTGCCAGCAGCGCACAGGGTGATCAGCCCCAGCATTTT	CASSAQGDQPQHF
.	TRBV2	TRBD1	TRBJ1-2	TGTGCCAGCAGTCTGACAGGGGGCTCTGGCTATGGCTACACCTTC	CASSLTGGSGYGYTF
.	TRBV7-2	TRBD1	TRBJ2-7	TGTGCCAGCAGCTCAATGGACAGGGGCTACGAGCAGTACTTC	CASSSMDRGYEQYF
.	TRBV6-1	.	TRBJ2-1	TGTGCCAGCAGTGACCCCCTCCGGTTTGTGCAGTTCTTC	CASSDPLRFVQFF
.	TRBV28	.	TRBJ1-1	TGTGCCAGCAGTTTCGAGACAGCAAACACTGAAGCTTTCTTT	CASSFETANTEAFF
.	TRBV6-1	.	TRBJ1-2	TGTGCCAGCAGTGCTCCGGGGGATTCCATCTCTAACTATGGCTACACCTTC	CASSAPGDSISNYGYTF
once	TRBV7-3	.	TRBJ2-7	TGTGCCAGCAGCCGACAGCCCGGTGGGTACGAGCAGTACTTC	CASSRQPGGYEQYF
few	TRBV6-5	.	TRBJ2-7	TGTGCCAGCAGTAAACAGGGGAGGTCCTACGAGCAGTACTTC	CASSKQGRSYEQYF
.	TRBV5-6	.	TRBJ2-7	TGTGCCAGCAGACCTCGGGGCAGGGGCGGGGAGCAGTACTTC	CASRPRGRGGEQYF
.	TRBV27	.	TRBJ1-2	TGTGCCAGCAGTCCCGACCCGGACAGCCCCTATGGCTACACCTTC	CASSPDPDSPYGYTF
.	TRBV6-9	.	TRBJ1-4	TGTGCCAGCAGTTATTTCCGGGGGACTAATAATGAAAAACTGTTTTTT	CASSYFRGTNNEKLFF
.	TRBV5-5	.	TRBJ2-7	TGTGCCAGCGCCCGGACGGGACAAGCAACCTACGAGCAGTACTTC	CASARTGQATYEQYF
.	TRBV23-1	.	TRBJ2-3	TGCGCCAGCAGGAATCCCCCGGGACACCTCACAGATACGCAGTATTTT	CASRNPPGHLTDTQYF
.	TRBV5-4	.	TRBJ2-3	TGTGCCAGCAGCTACCAGGCAGGGACAGATACGCAGTATTTT	CASSYQAGTDTQYF
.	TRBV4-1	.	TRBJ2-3	TGCGCCAGCAGCCAATCGCTAGTGGGGGGGCTCACAGATACGCAGTATTTT	CASSQSLVGGLTDTQYF
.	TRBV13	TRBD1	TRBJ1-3	TGTGCCAGCAGCTTGGGACAGTTAGGAGGAAACACCATATATTTT	CASSLGQLGGNTIYF
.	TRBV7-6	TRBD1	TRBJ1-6	TGTGCCAGCAGACAAACGACAGGGGCCAATTCACCCCTCCACTTT	CASRQTTGANSPLHF
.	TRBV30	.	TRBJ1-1	TGTGCCTGGAGTGTATGGCAGGGGACTGAAGCTTTCTTT	CAWSVWQGTEAFF
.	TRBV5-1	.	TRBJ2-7	TGCGCCAGCAGCTTGGTGGCGGACAATTACGAGCAGTACTTC	CASSLVADNYEQYF
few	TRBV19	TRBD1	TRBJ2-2	TGTGCCAGTAGTGGAAGGAGAGGGGGCGCTCGGACCGGGGAGCTGTTTTTT	CASSGRRGGARTGELFF
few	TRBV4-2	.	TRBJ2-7	TGTGCCAGCATTTTGTCATGCGAGCAGTACTTC	CASILSCEQYF
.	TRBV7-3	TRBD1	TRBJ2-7	TGTGCCAGCAGCTTAACGCCGGGACAGGGGACCTACGAGCAGTACTTC	CASSLTPGQGTYEQYF
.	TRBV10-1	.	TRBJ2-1	TGCGCCAGCAGTGATTCCAGATACAATGAGCAGTTCTTC	CASSDSRYNEQFF
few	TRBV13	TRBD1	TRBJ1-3	TGTGCCAGCAGTAAAGAAGCGGGACAGGGGGCCAACACCATATATTTT	CASSKEAGQGANTIYF
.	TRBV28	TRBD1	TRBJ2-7	TGTGCCAGCAGAGGACAGGGTACCTCCTACGAGCAGTACTTC	CASRGQGTSYEQYF